The entry below gives a single T cell receptor (beta chain) sequence along with its context. Its target is unknown. This record comes from a study of cytomegalovirus exposure and HLA in healthy donors. Study overall: An earlier analysis identified 95 million to 120 million unique TCR beta sequences in about 190 million T cells. Study-level results: The study dropped some indistinguishable V segments, TRBV6-2 and TRBV6-3 among them. Most TCR sequences showed up rarely, but some public TCRs showed up in many donors. In an earlier analysis, about 87% or about 30%: the productive usage of most TCR beta V segments.

Amplification used 60 Vbeta primers and 13 Jbeta primers. Clones were read by immunoSEQ multiplex PCR, and TCRdb kept only the in-frame ones, dropping some. The data hold some 180,000 clones, with roughly 73% observed a single time. CDR1 is SGDLS and CDR2 is YYNGEE in the germline V gene. CDR3 length: 15 residues. Trimming took off 0 bases at V and 4 bases at J, with 14 bases between the two ends. The chain combines TRBV9 with TRBJ2-7; D perhaps matches TRBD1 (5 bases). The receptor was isolated from a woman younger than 45 in good health and CMV-seronegative. Sequenced: PBMCs. CDR3 in amino acids: CASSVGQFLGYEQYF. The CDR3 DNA is TGTGCCAGCAGCGTAGGACAGTTTCTAGGGTACGAGCAGTACTTC.